This TCR beta chain emerged from a study of blood T cells in healthy people across ages. Germline CDR1 DFQATT, CDR2 SNEGSKA (reference sequence). The CDR3 runs to 14 residues. Trimming pared 1 base from V and 1 base from J, leaving 11 bases between. This clonotype has only one observation. A second 7 to 11 cycle PCR used barcoded and J-beta primers. TCRdb used MiXCR to reprocess the 5' RACE reads, holding one entry per CDR3 protein. The table has 1 million or so distinct CDR3 sequences, under 55% seen once. The TCR originated in a woman in her sixties or seventies in good health. The sample was blood. The chain joins TRBV20-1 to TRBJ2-7; tentative D call: TRBD2 (6 bases). The CDR3 loop reads CSARVKGRSYEQYF. In DNA, the CDR3 is TGCAGTGCTAGAGTGAAAGGGAGGTCCTACGAGCAGTACTTC.